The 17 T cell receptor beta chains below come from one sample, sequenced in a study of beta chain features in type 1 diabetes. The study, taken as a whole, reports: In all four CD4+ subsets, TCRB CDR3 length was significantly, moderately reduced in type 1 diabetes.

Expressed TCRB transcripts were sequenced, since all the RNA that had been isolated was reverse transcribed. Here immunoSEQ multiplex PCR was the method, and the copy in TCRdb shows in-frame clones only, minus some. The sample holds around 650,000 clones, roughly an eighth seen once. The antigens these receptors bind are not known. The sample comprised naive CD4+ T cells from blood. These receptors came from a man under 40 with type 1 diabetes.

This CDR3 is CASSPLIKDTQYF. CDR3 in DNA: TGTGCCAGCAGCCCCCTCATAAAGGATACGCAGTATTTT. The chain employs TRBV9 and TRBJ2-3; D is ambiguous. Germline V gene sequence: CDR1 SGDLS, CDR2 YYNGEE. This CDR3 is built from 13 residues. With 4 bases removed from V and 6 bases from J, the gap between germline ends came to 12 bases.

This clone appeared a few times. CDR3 sequence reads: CASSPRQAEWTDTQYF. CDR3 coding DNA: TGTGCCAGCAGCCCCCGACAGGCGGAATGGACAGATACGCAGTATTTT. The rearrangement joins TRBV5-4 to TRBJ2-3; D perhaps matches TRBD1 (6 bases). The CDR3 totals 16 residues. Germline V gene lookup returns CDR1 SGHNT and CDR2 YYREEE (reference sequence). The V gene lost 4 bases and the J gene lost 3 bases, with 18 bases spanning the gap. The whole variable domain, remainder taken from reference TRBV5-4 and TRBJ2-3, is ETGVTQSPTHLIKTRGQQVTLRCSSQSGHNTVSWYQQALGQGPQFIFQYYREEENGRGNFPPRFSGLQFPNYSSELNVNALELDDSALYLCASSPRQAEWTDTQYFGPGTRLTVL.

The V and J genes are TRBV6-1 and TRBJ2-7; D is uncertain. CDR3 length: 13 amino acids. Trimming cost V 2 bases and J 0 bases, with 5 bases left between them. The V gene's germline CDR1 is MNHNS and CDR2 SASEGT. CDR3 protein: CASSESSSYEQYF. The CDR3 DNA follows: TGTGCCAGCAGTGAATCCAGCTCCTACGAGCAGTACTTC.

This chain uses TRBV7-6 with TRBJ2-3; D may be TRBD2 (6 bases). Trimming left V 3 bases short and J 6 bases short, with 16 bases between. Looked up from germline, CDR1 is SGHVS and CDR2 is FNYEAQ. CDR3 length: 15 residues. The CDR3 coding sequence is TGTGCCAGCAGCTTTACGGCCTGGGGAGGCGATACGCAGTATTTT. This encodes CASSFTAWGGDTQYF.

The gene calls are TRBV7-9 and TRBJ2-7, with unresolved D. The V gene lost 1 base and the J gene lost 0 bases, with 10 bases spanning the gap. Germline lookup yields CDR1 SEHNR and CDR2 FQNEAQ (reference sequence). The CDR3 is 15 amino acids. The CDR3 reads CASSLVLGNSYEQYF. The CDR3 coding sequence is TGTGCCAGCAGCTTAGTTCTGGGAAACTCCTACGAGCAGTACTTC.

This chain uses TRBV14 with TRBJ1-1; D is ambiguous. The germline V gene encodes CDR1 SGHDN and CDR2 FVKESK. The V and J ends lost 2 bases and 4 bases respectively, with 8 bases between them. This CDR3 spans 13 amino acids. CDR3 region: CASSQNLGTEAFF. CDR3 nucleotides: TGTGCCAGCAGCCAAAATCTAGGCACTGAAGCTTTCTTT.

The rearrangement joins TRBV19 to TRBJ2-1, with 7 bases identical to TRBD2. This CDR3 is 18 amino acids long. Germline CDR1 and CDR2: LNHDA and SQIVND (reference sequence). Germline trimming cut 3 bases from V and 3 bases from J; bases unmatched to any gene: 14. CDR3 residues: CASSMGPLSGTIYNEQFF. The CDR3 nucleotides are TGTGCCAGTAGTATGGGTCCCCTTTCAGGGACTATCTACAATGAGCAGTTCTTC.

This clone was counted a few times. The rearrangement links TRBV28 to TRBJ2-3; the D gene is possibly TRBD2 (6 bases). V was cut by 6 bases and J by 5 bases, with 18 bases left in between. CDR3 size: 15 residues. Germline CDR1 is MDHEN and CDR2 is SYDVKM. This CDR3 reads CASRKPGDQGDTQYF. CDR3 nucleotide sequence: TGTGCCAGCAGGAAACCGGGGGACCAGGGAGATACGCAGTATTTT.

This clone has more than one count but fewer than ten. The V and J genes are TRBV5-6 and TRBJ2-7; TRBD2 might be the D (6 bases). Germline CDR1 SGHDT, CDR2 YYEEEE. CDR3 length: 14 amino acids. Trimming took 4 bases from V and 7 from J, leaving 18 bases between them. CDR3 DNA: TGTGCCAGCAGCCCGGCCCTCGCGGGGCGGGAGCAGTACTTC. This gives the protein CASSPALAGREQYF.

CDR3 coding DNA: TGTGCCAGCAGTTACCGGGACACCCAACCAGAGACCCAGTACTTC. Translated: CASSYRDTQPETQYF. The chain employs TRBV6-6 and TRBJ2-5; the D gene is possibly TRBD1 (6 bases). Germline-derived CDR1 and CDR2 are MNHNY and SVGAGI (reference sequence). Between the trimmed V and J ends, which lost 2 bases and 4 bases, there was a span of 14 bases. The CDR3 loop spans 15 amino acids.

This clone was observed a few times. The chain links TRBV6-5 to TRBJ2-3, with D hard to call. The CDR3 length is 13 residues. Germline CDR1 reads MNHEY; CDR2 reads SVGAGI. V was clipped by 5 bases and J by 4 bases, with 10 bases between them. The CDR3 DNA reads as TGTGCCAGCAGTAATATACGGGCAGATACGCAGTATTTT. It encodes CASSNIRADTQYF.

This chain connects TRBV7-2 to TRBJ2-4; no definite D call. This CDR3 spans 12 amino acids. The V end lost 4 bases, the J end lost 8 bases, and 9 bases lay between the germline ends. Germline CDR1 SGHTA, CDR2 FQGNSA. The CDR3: CASSSILHIQYF. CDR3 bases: TGTGCCAGCAGCTCTATCTTACACATTCAGTACTTC.

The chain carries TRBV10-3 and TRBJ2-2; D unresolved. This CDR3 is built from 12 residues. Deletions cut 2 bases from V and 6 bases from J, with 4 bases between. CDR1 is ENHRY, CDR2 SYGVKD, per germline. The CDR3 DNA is TGTGCCATCAGTGAGCTGGCCGGGGAGCTGTTTTTT. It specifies CAISELAGELFF.

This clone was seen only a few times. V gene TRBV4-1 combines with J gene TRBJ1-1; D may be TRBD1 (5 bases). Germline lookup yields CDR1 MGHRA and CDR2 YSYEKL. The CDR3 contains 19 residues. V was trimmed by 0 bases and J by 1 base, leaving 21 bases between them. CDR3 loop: CASSQDKGWKGGQNTEAFF. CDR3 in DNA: TGCGCCAGCAGCCAAGATAAGGGGTGGAAGGGCGGGCAGAACACTGAAGCTTTCTTT.

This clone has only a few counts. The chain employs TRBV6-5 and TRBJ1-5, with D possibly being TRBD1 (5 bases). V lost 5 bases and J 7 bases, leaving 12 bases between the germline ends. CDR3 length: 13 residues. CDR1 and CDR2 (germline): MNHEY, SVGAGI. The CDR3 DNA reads TGTGCCAGCAGTCCAGGCCCAGGGCAGCCCCAGCATTTT. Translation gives CASSPGPGQPQHF.

The CDR3 is CASRNSGATDTQYF. CDR3 nucleotides: TGTGCCAGCAGAAATAGCGGGGCCACAGATACGCAGTATTTT. The chain employs TRBV6-5 and TRBJ2-3; 8 positions agree with TRBD2. Looked up from germline, CDR1 is MNHEY and CDR2 is SVGAGI. This CDR3 is 14 amino acids long. V shed 6 bases and J 2 bases; nucleotides not matched to a gene: 4.

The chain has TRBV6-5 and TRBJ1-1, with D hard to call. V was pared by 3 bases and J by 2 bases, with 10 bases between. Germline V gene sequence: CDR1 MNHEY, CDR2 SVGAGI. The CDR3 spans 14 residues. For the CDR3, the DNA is TGTGCCAGCAGTTATACGGAAGACAACACTGAAGCTTTCTTT. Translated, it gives CASSYTEDNTEAFF.